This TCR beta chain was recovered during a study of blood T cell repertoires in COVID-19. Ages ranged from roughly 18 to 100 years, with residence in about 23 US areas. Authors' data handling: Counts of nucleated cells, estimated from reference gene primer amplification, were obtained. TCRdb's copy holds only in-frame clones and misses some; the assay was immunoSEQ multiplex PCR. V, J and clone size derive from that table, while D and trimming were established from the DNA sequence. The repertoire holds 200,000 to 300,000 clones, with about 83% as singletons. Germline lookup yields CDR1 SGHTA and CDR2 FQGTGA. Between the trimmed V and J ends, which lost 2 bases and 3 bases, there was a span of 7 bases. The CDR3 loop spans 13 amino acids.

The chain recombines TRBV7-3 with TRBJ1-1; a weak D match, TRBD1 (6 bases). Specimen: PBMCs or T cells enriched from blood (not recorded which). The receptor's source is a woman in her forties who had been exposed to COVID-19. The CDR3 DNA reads TGTGCCAGCAGCTTACACAGGGACACTGAAGCTTTCTTT. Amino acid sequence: CASSLHRDTEAFF.